The 5 T cell receptor beta chains in this list originate from one sample, sequenced in a study of blood T cell repertoires in COVID-19. Clones were sequenced by immunoSEQ multiplex PCR, and TCRdb holds only the in-frame ones, with some missing. The profile shows 73,000 or so clones, around 92% of them singletons. The sequenced sample was peripheral blood. The receptors were gathered from a human donor with active COVID-19. The donor label of this sample is uncertain.

V gene TRBV13 combines with J gene TRBJ1-1; 12 bases align to TRBD1. Germline CDR1 PRHDT, CDR2 FYEKMQ (reference sequence). The V segment lost 0 bases and the J segment 8 bases; nucleotides outside the gene matches: 4. The CDR3 is 15 residues long. The CDR3 region has the DNA TGTGCCAGCAGCTTAGGACGGGGACAGGGGGCGGAAGCTTTCTTT. Protein: CASSLGRGQGAEAFF.

V gene TRBV6-5 combines with J gene TRBJ1-1; TRBD1 aligns across 8 bases. The CDR3 contains 14 residues. Germline values: CDR1 MNHEY, CDR2 SVGAGI. Germline trimming cut 2 bases from V and 4 bases from J; bases unmatched to any gene: 3. The CDR3 loop reads CASSYTTGGTEAFF. The CDR3, as DNA: TGTGCCAGCAGTTACACTACAGGGGGCACTGAAGCTTTCTTT.

The V call is TRBV6-5, the J call TRBJ2-1, with TRBD2 matching 11 bases. CDR1 MNHEY and CDR2 SVGAGI come from the germline V gene. The CDR3 contains 16 residues. The J segment lost 3 bases and the V segment lost 4 bases, leaving 5 bases of the junction unmatched. CDR3 in DNA: TGTGCCAGCAGTTTGGCCGGGACTAGCGGCTACAATGAGCAGTTCTTC. It yields the protein CASSLAGTSGYNEQFF.

CDR3 nucleotides: TGTGCCAGCAGTTTGGTAGCGAACGAGCAGTACTTC. Translating gives CASSLVANEQYF. This chain connects TRBV12-3 or TRBV12-4 to TRBJ2-7; weak D call: TRBD2 (5 bases). Trimming took 3 bases from V and 5 from J, leaving 8 bases between them. The CDR3 runs 12 residues.

The chain employs TRBV11-3 and TRBJ2-3, with 7 bases lining up with TRBD2. V lost 5 bases to trimming and J lost 4 bases; unmatched junction nucleotides: 0. This CDR3 spans 12 amino acids. Germline V gene lookup returns CDR1 SGHNT and CDR2 YENEEA. The chain's CDR3 is CASSGGADTQYF. Here the CDR3 DNA reads TGTGCCAGCAGCGGGGGGGCAGATACGCAGTATTTT.